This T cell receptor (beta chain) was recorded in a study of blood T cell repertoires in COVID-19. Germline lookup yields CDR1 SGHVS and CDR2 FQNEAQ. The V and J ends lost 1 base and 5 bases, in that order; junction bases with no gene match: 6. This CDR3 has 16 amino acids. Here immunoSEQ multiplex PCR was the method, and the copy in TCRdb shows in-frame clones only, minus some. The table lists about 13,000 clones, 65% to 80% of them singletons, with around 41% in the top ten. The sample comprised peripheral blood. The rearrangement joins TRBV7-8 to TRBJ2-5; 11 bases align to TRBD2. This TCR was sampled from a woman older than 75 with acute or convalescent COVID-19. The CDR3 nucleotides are TGTGCCAGCAGCTTAGAACTAGCGGGGGTGGTTGAGACCCAGTACTTC. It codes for CASSLELAGVVETQYF.